The TCR beta chain under discussion was sequenced for a study of cytomegalovirus exposure and HLA in healthy donors. The CDR3 covers 14 residues. Germline values: CDR1 SGHTA, CDR2 FQGTGA. Trimming stripped 5 bases from V and 2 bases from J, with 12 bases between. 13 Jbeta primers and 60 Vbeta primers were used for the PCR. Generated by immunoSEQ multiplex PCR, the TCRdb table keeps only in-frame clones and is missing some. This listing includes tens of thousands of clones. The clonotype originates from a female donor in good health and CMV-seropositive. The chain carries TRBV7-3 and TRBJ1-2, with D possibly being TRBD1 (5 bases). The sequencing input was PBMCs. The CDR3 DNA reads TGTGCCAGCAGCCCGGGGGGGGGAAACTATGGCTACACCTTC. It translates to CASSPGGGNYGYTF. The full variable domain, with the rest looked up from reference TRBV7-3 and TRBJ1-2, is GAGVSQTPSNKVTEKGKYVELRCDPISGHTALYWYRQSLGQGPEFLIYFQGTGAADDSGLPNDRFFAVRPEGSVSTLKIQRTERGDSAVYLCASSPGGGNYGYTFGSGTRLTVV.